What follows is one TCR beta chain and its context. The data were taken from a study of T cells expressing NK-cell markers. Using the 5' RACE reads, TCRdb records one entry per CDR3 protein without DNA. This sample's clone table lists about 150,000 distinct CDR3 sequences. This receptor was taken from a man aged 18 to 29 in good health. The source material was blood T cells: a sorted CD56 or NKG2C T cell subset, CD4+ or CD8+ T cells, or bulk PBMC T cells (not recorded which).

This CDR3 reads CASSQVSGELFF. The V gene is TRBV14, the J gene TRBJ2-2. The CDR3 is made up of 12 amino acids. CDR1 is SGHDN and CDR2 is FVKESK in the germline V gene.